This TCR beta chain stems from a study of T cells after posttransplantation cyclophosphamide. The data were produced by immunoSEQ multiplex PCR, yet TCRdb's version contains in-frame clones alone and is incomplete. The sample shows 10,000 to 15,000 clones, none of them appearing just once. At least ten counts were recorded for this clone. The CDR3 extends over 15 amino acids. Germline V gene data show CDR1 as MNHNS and CDR2 as SASEGT. Losses at the gene ends were 6 bases for V and 1 base for J; bases not matched to a gene: 6. This receptor was taken from a woman aged 40 to 50 in good health, CMV-negative, and a related stem cell transplant donor. The chain joins TRBV6-1 to TRBJ2-3; 8 nucleotides align to TRBD1. The sequencing sample was made of PBMCs. CDR3 in amino acids: CASREDRVRTDTQYF. In nucleotides, the CDR3 is TGTGCCAGCAGAGAGGACAGGGTACGCACAGATACGCAGTATTTT.